Given below is one TCR beta chain in context. The clone's antigen remains unknown. Base-call qualities are not available, and no considerably larger clone is one nucleotide away. Whole blood was collected in K2EDTA tubes by collaborating institutions according to the institutions' own protocols. For TCRbeta analysis, collaborators shipped samples in one of three forms: frozen whole blood, isolated PBMCs, or DNA extracted from either of those sample types. The CDR3 numbers 14 residues from cysteine through phenylalanine. Here the CDR3 DNA is all that survives: 42 bases in frame from base 1. Trimming leaves V shorter by 5 bases and J shorter by 6 bases, with the junction holding 3 bases beyond the gene matches. As encoded in the germline V gene, CDR1 is SNHLY while CDR2 is FYNNEI. This sample is drawn from a study of blood T cell repertoires in COVID-19 (TCRdb year 2020). Background for the entire study: Samples covering the acute and convalescent phases of COVID-19 were provided by collaborators in the United States, Italy and Spain. Where available, HLA class I and class II types were taken from metadata supplied by the sample provider and were not determined by assay-based typing. Deeply sampled blood TCRbeta repertoires from subjects exposed to, actively infected with, or recovered from COVID-19 were included in the dataset. The repertoires were made available in a free public database intended to serve as a resource for research on the immune response to SARS-CoV-2. A de-identified subject ID, COVID-19 status, age in years and sex were almost always included in the sample metadata. The samples were drawn from the first 160 participants of the ongoing ImmuneRACE study and from under 1,500 subjects provided by 6 global collaborators. The prospective study material was composed of cDNA or gDNA derived from T cells, B-cell-depleted T cells, or PBMCs. Study-level results and caveats: How much clinical and demographic metadata was included differed by source and by participant, and the metadata was provided uncurated.

TCRbeta CDR3 regions were amplified from genomic DNA by means of the immunoSEQ Assay, a bias-controlled multiplex PCR. From the authors' description of their analysis: The number of nucleated cells in each sample was estimated by amplification of reference gene primers within the assay. Sequence reads were collapsed and filtered to measure the absolute abundance of every unique TCRbeta CDR3 rearrangement. For each sample, productive Simpson clonality was calculated as the square root of Simpson's diversity index across productive rearrangements. This immuneACCESS table, as held by TCRdb, lists in-frame sequences with V and J called but not all clones. Of the missing ones, under half trace to an unresolved V gene in checked studies; the others have no known cause. V and J calls and clone size are copied from that table; D and trimming were computed from the DNA. The sample table contains 88,000 or so clones; only one count was recorded for over 75% of them. 3.8% of the sample rests with the top ten.

Rearrangement joined TRBV2 to TRBJ2-2, with 10 bases aligning to TRBD1. The clonotype originates from a man aged 55 to 70 with acute or convalescent COVID-19. Material for sequencing was peripheral blood. CDR3 region: CASSRDRGPGELFF. Here is the DNA: TGTGCCAGCAGTAGGGACAGGGGTCCCGGGGAGCTGTTTTTT.